This is a list of T cell receptor beta chains from one sample in a study of stem cell transplantation in POMP-related autoinflammatory disease. Some clones are missing from TCRdb's copy, which holds only in-frame ones; the method was immunoSEQ multiplex PCR. This sample has about 26,000 clones; approximately 78% occur once, and the top ten carry over 2.5%. Sequencing used CD4+ T cells from PBMCs, obtained before stem cell transplantation. The receptors shown here come from a human donor with POMP-related autoinflammation and immune dysregulation (PRAID). Both conserved end residues are trimmed from each CDR3.

>TRBJ2-7|TRBV4-2
ASSQQVGLAGARSYEQY
>TRBJ2-5|TRBV4-1
ASSQAAGPGGQETQY
>TRBJ1-5|TRBV12-5
ASGSQGRGQPQH
>TRBJ1-2|TRBV30
AWNRDGYT
>TRBJ2-1|TRBV10-3
AISGRAGGAYNEQF
>TRBJ2-7|TRBV2
ASSVSYEQY
>TRBJ2-3|TRBV5-1
ASSLAGLNTDTQY
>TRBJ2-5|TRBV23-1
ASSHEGLAGVGETQY
>TRBJ1-2|TRBV27
ASSLVGPNYGYT
>TRBJ2-4|TRBV6-5
ASRAGGRGIQY
>TRBJ2-3|TRBV6-4
ASSDSTGTTDTQY
>TRBJ2-3|TRBV18
ASSPMADRFRTDTQY
>TRBJ2-5|TRBV5-5
ASSLGRLAGIETQY
>TRBJ2-3|TRBV18
ASSPPASTGTDTQY